This T cell receptor (beta chain) came from a study of blood T cell repertoires in COVID-19. Overall study context: There were acute and convalescent COVID-19 samples, and they came from the United States, Italy and Spain. T cells, B-cell-depleted T cells, or PBMCs provided the cDNA or gDNA that served as material.

Per the authors' pipeline: Scientists estimated how many nucleated cells there were by amplifying reference gene primers. Sequencing used immunoSEQ multiplex PCR; TCRdb keeps in-frame clones, though not all of them. V, J and clone size are those of that table, while D and trimming were read from the DNA. The table has roughly 250,000 clones, approximately 91% seen once. CDR1 is GTSNPN and CDR2 is SVGIG in the germline V gene (reference sequence). Trimming removed 5 bases from V and 4 bases from J; junction bases left unmatched: 10. CDR3 length: 16 residues. Residents of over 20 US areas, aged about 18 to 89 years, made up the participants.

The rearrangement joins TRBV30 to TRBJ2-3; 12 bases match TRBD1. Specimen: PBMCs or T cells enriched from blood (not recorded which). The clonotype was recovered from a woman aged 40 to 55 with acute COVID-19. The DNA of the CDR3 is TGTGCCTGGGCCGCCGGGACAGGGGGCATCCCAGATACGCAGTATTTT. Translated: CAWAAGTGGIPDTQYF.